This T cell receptor (beta chain) was sequenced in a study of blood T cell repertoires in COVID-19. Study-wide context: Material from acute and convalescent COVID-19 was sourced from the United States, Italy and Spain. T cells, B-cell-depleted T cells, or PBMCs supplied cDNA or gDNA.

In its sample, this clone was seen once. Original processing notes: Amplification of reference gene primers provided the estimated nucleated cell counts. TCRdb's copy holds only in-frame clones and misses some; the assay was immunoSEQ multiplex PCR. That table gives V, J and clone size, and the DNA gave D and trimming. The table records 91,000 or so clones, about 89% of them present only once. V lost 0 bases, J lost 4 bases, and 19 bases lay in between. This CDR3 has 17 amino acids. Germline V gene sequence: CDR1 MNHNS, CDR2 SASEGT. The sample was peripheral blood. The TCR was taken from a woman between 50 and 59 years old in a cohort sampled during active COVID-19. The V and J genes are TRBV6-1 and TRBJ2-7; D not resolved. The CDR3 region has the DNA TGTGCCAGCAGTGAAGCACCGATCAACTCGTTGTCATACGAGCAGTACTTC. This gives the protein CASSEAPINSLSYEQYF.